The present T cell receptor (beta chain) was sequenced within a study of T cell responses to AZD1222 COVID-19 vaccine. The assay was immunoSEQ multiplex PCR, and TCRdb's table has in-frame clones only and misses some. The sample lists about 100,000 clones; around nine tenths were seen once. The CDR3 sequence is 16 residues long. Germline trimming cut 2 bases from V and 2 bases from J; bases unmatched to any gene: 5. In germline, CDR1 is MNHEY, CDR2 SMNVEV (reference sequence). The TCR originated in an adult in good health. V gene TRBV27 combines with J gene TRBJ2-2, with 7 bases fitting TRBD2. The sample in question was peripheral blood, obtained on day 0 of AZD1222 vaccination. The CDR3 DNA reads TGTGCCAGCAGTTTAGGGCTAGCGGTAAACACCGGGGAGCTGTTTTTT. It specifies CASSLGLAVNTGELFF.